A selection of T cell receptor beta chains follows, all from one sample in a study of OX40 agonist ivuxolimab in advanced cancers. Using immunoSEQ multiplex PCR, the repertoire was profiled, and TCRdb retains in-frame clones only, with some absent. The sample lists 50,000 or so clones, approximately 86% occurring once. Specimen: CD4+ or CD8+ T cells sorted from blood, collected in a trial of the OX40 agonist ivuxolimab. The source of these receptors is an adult with an advanced solid tumor such as melanoma, head and neck, liver or kidney cancer. Each CDR3 is given with its conserved first and last residue. Fields, in order: CDR3 length, J gene, V gene, CDR3 protein.

13 | TRBJ1-1 | TRBV14 | CASSQPRSTEAFF
13 | TRBJ1-4 | TRBV7-2 | CASSMRRNEKLFF
14 | TRBJ1-3 | TRBV2 | CASNPGGVGNTIYF
17 | TRBJ1-2 | TRBV7-9 | CASSFQSPTGASYGYTF
14 | TRBJ2-2 | TRBV19 | CASSKREVLWELFF
11 | TRBJ1-4 | TRBV10-3 | CATGRNEKLFF
14 | TRBJ1-3 | TRBV18 | CASSPPAPRNTIYF
12 | TRBJ2-5 | TRBV19 | CASRQGRETQYF
15 | TRBJ1-5 | TRBV5-1 | CASSLLGGGNQPQHF
14 | TRBJ2-4 | TRBV2 | CASSTGTIKNIQYF
15 | TRBJ2-1 | TRBV28 | CASSWGTGGYNEQFF
16 | TRBJ1-5 | TRBV5-3 | CARSPFGVRALRPQHF
15 | TRBJ2-1 | TRBV13 | CASSLTGGPYNEQFF
12 | TRBJ2-5 | TRBV28 | CASSRLGGEQYF
14 | TRBJ1-4 | TRBV28 | CASRQGGPNEKLFF
15 | TRBJ1-1 | TRBV19 | CASSTARRLNTEAFF
15 | TRBJ2-1 | TRBV7-9 | CASSLESGRAPEQFF
14 | TRBJ1-3 | TRBV19 | CASSVTGSGNTIYF
15 | TRBJ2-2 | TRBV19 | CASSMLGESYGELFF
15 | TRBJ2-7 | TRBV5-1 | CASSLVARGTYEQYF
13 | TRBJ1-3 | TRBV29-1 | CSVGQKTGNTIYF
14 | TRBJ1-2 | TRBV27 | CASSYPGSLGSLTF
11 | TRBJ2-3 | TRBV6-6 | CASSTVDTQYF
14 | TRBJ2-2 | TRBV5-4 | CASTLGSNTGELFF
13 | TRBJ2-7 | TRBV7-6 | CASSSHPRGEQYF
15 | TRBJ2-3 | TRBV6-6 | CASSVDRTYTDTQYF
17 | TRBJ2-1 | TRBV14 | CASSQDLGQMISNEQFF
12 | TRBJ2-5 | TRBV29-1 | CSVVSSGETQYF
16 | TRBJ1-2 | TRBV6-1 | CASSEGSSTSAYGYTF
14 | TRBJ2-5 | TRBV15 | CATSRDQGKETQYF
15 | TRBJ2-3 | TRBV27 | CASSAGTIFTDTQYF
15 | TRBJ2-5 | TRBV18 | CASSPRAGRGETQYF
15 | TRBJ2-1 | TRBV5-4 | CASSKSGQYYNEQFF
14 | TRBJ1-1 | TRBV13 | CASSVRGGHTEAFF
14 | TRBJ1-1 | TRBV9 | CASSVSTGETEAFF
15 | TRBJ1-1 | TRBV5-4 | CASSILTGTNTEAFF
16 | TRBJ1-3 | TRBV23-1 | CASPGGEESSGNTIYF
20 | TRBJ2-1 | TRBV6-7 | CASSYFTGTSGREEYNEQFF